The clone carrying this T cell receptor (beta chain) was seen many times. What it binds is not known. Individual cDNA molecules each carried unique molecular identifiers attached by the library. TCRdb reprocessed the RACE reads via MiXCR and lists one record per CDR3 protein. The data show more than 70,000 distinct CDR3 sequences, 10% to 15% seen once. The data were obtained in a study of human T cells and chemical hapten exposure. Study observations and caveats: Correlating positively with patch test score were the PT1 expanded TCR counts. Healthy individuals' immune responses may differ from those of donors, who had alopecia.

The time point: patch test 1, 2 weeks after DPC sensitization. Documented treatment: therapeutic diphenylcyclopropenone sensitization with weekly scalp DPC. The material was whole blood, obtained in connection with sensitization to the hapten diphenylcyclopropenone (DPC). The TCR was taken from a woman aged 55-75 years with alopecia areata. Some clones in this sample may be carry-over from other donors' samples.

The CDR3 nucleotides read TGTGCCAGCAGCTTAACGTCGGTAGCGGGGAACACCGGGGAGCTGTTTTTT. Translated, it gives CASSLTSVAGNTGELFF. The genes are TRBV7-3 and TRBJ2-2, with 7 bases lining up with TRBD2. V was pared by 0 bases and J by 1 base, with 5 bases of the junction left unmatched. The CDR3 consists of 17 residues. The germline CDR1 and CDR2 sequences are SGHTA and FQGTGA.